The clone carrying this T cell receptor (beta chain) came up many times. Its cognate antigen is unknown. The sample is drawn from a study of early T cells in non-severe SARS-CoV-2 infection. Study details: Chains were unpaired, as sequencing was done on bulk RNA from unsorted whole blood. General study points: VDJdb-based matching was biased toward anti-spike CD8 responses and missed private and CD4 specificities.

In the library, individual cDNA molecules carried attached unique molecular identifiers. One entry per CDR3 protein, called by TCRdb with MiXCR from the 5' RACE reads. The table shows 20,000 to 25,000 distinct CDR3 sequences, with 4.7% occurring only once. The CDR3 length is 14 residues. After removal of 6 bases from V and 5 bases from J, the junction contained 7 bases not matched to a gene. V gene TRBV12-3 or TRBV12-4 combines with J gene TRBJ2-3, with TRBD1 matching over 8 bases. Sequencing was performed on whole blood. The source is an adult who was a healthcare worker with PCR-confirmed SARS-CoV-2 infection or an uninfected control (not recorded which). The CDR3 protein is CASREQGGQDTQYF. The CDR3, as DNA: TGTGCCAGCAGAGAACAGGGGGGACAAGATACGCAGTATTTT.